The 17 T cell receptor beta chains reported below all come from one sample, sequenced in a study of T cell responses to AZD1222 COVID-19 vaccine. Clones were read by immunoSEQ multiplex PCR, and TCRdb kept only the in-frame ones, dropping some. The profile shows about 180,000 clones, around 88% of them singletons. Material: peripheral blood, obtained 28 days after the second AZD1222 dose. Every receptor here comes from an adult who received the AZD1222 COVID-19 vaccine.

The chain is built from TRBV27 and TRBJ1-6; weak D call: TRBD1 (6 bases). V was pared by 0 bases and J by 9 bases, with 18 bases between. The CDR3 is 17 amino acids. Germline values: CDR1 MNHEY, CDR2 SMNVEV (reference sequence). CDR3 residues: CASSLSRGAWASSPLHF. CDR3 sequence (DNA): TGTGCCAGCAGTTTATCGAGGGGGGCCTGGGCGAGTTCACCCCTCCACTTT.

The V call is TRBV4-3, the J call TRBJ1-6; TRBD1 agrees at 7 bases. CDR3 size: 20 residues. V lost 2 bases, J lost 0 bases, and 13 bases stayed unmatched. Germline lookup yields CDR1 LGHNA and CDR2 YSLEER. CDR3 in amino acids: CASSQQTTGFPSSYNSPLHF. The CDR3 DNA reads TGCGCCAGCAGCCAACAAACGACAGGGTTCCCGAGCTCCTATAATTCACCCCTCCACTTT.

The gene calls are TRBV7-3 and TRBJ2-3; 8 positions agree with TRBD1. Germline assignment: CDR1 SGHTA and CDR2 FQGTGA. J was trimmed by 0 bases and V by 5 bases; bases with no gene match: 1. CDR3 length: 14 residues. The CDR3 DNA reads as TGTGCCAGCAGCCGGGACAGGAGCACAGATACGCAGTATTTT. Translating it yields CASSRDRSTDTQYF.

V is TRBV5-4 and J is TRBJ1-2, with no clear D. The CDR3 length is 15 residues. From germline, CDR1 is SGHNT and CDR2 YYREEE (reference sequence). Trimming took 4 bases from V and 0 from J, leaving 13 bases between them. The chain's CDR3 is CASSPRQQTNYGYTF. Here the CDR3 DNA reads TGTGCCAGCAGCCCCCGGCAGCAAACTAACTATGGCTACACCTTC.

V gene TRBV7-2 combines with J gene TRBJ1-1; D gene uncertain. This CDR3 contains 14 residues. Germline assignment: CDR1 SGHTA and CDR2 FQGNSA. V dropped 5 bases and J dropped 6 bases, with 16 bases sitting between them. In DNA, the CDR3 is TGTGCCAGCAGCACCGTTTCTCTTCAGGCTGAAGCTTTCTTT. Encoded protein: CASSTVSLQAEAFF.

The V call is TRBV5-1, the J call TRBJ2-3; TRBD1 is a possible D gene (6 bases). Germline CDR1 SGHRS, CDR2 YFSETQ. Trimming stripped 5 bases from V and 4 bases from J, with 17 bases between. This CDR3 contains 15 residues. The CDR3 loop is CASRPEGVSADTQYF. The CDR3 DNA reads TGCGCCAGCAGACCCGAGGGGGTGTCTGCAGATACGCAGTATTTT. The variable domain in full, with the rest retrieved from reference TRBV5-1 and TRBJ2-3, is KAGVTQTPRYLIKTRGQQVTLSCSPISGHRSVSWYQQTPGQGLQFLFEYFSETQRNKGNFPGRFSGRQFSNSRSEMNVSTLELGDSALYLCASRPEGVSADTQYFGPGTRLTVL.

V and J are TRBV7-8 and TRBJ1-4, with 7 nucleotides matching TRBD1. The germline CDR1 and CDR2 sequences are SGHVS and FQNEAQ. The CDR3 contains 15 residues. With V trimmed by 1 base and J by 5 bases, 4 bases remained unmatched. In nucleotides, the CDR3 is TGTGCCAGCAGCTTAGAGACAGGGAGGAATGAAAAACTGTTTTTT. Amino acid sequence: CASSLETGRNEKLFF.

The CDR3 DNA is TGTGCCAGCAGCGGACATAGCGGGGGAGGCACAGATACGCAGTATTTT. This codes for CASSGHSGGGTDTQYF. This rearrangement joins TRBV7-2 to TRBJ2-3, with TRBD2 matching over 9 bases. Germline CDR1 reads SGHTA; CDR2 reads FQGNSA. V was clipped by 5 bases and J by 1 base; unmatched bases: 7. The CDR3 extends over 16 amino acids.

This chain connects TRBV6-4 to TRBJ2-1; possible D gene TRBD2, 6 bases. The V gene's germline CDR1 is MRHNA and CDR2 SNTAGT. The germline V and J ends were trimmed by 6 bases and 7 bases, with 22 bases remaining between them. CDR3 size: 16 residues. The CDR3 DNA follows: TGTGCCAGCAGCCAGAACTCCGGGGTTGGAGGGAATGAGCAGTTCTTC. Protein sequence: CASSQNSGVGGNEQFF.

The CDR3 loop reads CASSPGLGPNQPQHF. CDR3 sequence (DNA): TGTGCCAGCTCACCGGGCCTCGGCCCCAATCAGCCCCAGCATTTT. This chain connects TRBV18 to TRBJ1-5, with no clear D. Germline CDR1 KGHSH, CDR2 LQKENI. V lost 3 bases to trimming and J lost 3 bases, with 12 bases between them. There are 15 residues in the CDR3. The whole variable domain, remainder taken from reference TRBV18 and TRBJ1-5, is NAGVMQNPRHLVRRRGQEARLRCSPMKGHSHVYWYRQLPEEGLKFMVYLQKENIIDESGMPKERFSAEFPKEGPSILRIQQVVRGDSAAYFCASSPGLGPNQPQHFGDGTRLSIL.

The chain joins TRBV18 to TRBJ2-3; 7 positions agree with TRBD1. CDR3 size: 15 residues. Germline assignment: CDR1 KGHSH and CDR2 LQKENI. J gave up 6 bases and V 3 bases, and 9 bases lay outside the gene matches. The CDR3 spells CASSPTGTDVDTQYF. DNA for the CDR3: TGTGCCAGCTCACCGACCGGGACAGATGTCGATACGCAGTATTTT.

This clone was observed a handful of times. This CDR3 reads CAWSAKQANVNTEAFF. In DNA form, the CDR3 reads TGTGCCTGGAGTGCCAAACAAGCAAACGTGAACACTGAAGCTTTCTTT. The chain combines TRBV30 with TRBJ1-1; D remains unclear. Trimming took off 1 base at V and 0 bases at J, with 15 bases between the two ends. Germline loops: CDR1 GTSNPN, CDR2 SVGIG (reference sequence). CDR3 length: 16 residues.

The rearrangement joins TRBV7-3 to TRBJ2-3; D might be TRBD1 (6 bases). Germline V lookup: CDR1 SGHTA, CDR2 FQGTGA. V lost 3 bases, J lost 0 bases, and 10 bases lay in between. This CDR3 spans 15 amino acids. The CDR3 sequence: CASSFGQLSTDTQYF. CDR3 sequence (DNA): TGTGCCAGCAGCTTCGGACAGCTAAGCACAGATACGCAGTATTTT. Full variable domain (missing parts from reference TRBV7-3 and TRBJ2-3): GAGVSQTPSNKVTEKGKYVELRCDPISGHTALYWYRQSLGQGPEFLIYFQGTGAADDSGLPNDRFFAVRPEGSVSTLKIQRTERGDSAVYLCASSFGQLSTDTQYFGPGTRLTVL.

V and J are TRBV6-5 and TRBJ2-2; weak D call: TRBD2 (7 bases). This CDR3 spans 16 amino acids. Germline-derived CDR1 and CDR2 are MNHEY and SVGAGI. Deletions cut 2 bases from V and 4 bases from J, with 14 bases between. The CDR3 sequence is CASSYGGGRGTGELFF. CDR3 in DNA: TGTGCCAGCAGTTACGGCGGGGGCCGGGGCACCGGGGAGCTGTTTTTT.

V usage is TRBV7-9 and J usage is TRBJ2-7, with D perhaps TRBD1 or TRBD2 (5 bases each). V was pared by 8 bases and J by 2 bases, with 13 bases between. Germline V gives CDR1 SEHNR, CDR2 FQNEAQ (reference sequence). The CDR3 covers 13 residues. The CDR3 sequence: CASVGDQAYEQYF. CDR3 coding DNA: TGTGCCAGCGTTGGGGACCAGGCCTACGAGCAGTACTTC.

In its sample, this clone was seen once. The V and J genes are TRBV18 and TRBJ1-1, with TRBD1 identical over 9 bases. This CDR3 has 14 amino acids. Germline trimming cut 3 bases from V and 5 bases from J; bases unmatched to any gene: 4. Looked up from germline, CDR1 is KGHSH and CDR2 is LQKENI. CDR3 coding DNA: TGTGCCAGCTCACCCCGGGACAGGGCTACTGAAGCTTTCTTT. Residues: CASSPRDRATEAFF.

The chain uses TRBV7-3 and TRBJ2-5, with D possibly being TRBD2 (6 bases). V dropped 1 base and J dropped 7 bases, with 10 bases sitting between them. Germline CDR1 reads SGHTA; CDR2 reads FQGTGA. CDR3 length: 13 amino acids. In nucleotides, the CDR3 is TGTGCCAGCAGCTTAAACCCGGAGGGGACCCAGTACTTC. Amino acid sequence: CASSLNPEGTQYF.